Each of the 7 T cell receptor beta chains below was sequenced from the same sample in a study of cytomegalovirus exposure and HLA in healthy donors (dated by TCRdb to about 2017). The receptor library was made with the immunoSEQ multiplex PCR assay. For the multiplex PCR, a mixture combining 60 forward primers for TCR Vbeta segments and 13 reverse primers for TCR Jbeta segments was used. TCRdb limited this immuneACCESS table to in-frame rearrangements with V and J called. A share of clones is missing; checked studies link under half to unresolved V genes, and the rest is unexplained. The sample yields some 180,000 clones; approximately 71% were counted once. The top ten clonotypes cover 4.5% to 5.5% of the sample. The sequenced material came from PBMCs. The receptors here all came from a young woman in good health and CMV-seropositive.

This clone was seen a few times. The chain has TRBV25-1 and TRBJ1-2; maybe TRBD1 (5 bases). The V end lost 2 bases, the J end lost 8 bases, and 12 bases lay between the germline ends. The CDR3 spans 13 residues. Germline-derived CDR1 and CDR2 are MGHDK and SYGVNS. CDR3 loop: CASSEAGMVGYTF. CDR3 sequence (DNA): TGTGCCAGCAGTGAAGCAGGGATGGTGGGCTACACCTTC.

The chain couples TRBV11-2 to TRBJ2-1, with 8 bases matching TRBD2. CDR1 is SGHAT, CDR2 FQNNGV, per germline. The CDR3 has 15 residues. V dropped 5 bases and J dropped 7; count of bases not matched to a gene: 10. The chain's CDR3 is CASSPPAGAGNEQFF. The CDR3 bases are TGTGCCAGCAGCCCACCAGCGGGGGCGGGGAATGAGCAGTTCTTC.

This sequence joins TRBV5-1 and TRBJ2-3; D is possibly TRBD2 (6 bases). CDR1 is SGHRS, CDR2 YFSETQ, per germline. The V and J ends lost 2 bases and 1 base respectively, with 11 bases between them. The CDR3 is 15 amino acids. CDR3 bases: TGCGCCAGCAGCTTCTCGGGACTCCGCACAGATACGCAGTATTTT. Amino acids: CASSFSGLRTDTQYF.

A single count supports this clone. The J gene is TRBJ1-2, the V gene TRBV2, with 10 positions matching TRBD1. Germline V lookup: CDR1 SNHLY, CDR2 FYNNEI. V dropped 3 bases and J dropped 4; count of bases not matched to a gene: 5. CDR3 size: 15 residues. The CDR3 sequence: CASSEEGTGVYGYTF. For the CDR3, the DNA is TGTGCCAGCAGTGAGGAGGGGACAGGGGTCTATGGCTACACCTTC.

The chain employs TRBV5-4 and TRBJ2-3, with 7 positions matching TRBD1. V lost 5 bases, J lost 2 bases, and 8 bases stayed unmatched. Germline V gene lookup returns CDR1 SGHNT and CDR2 YYREEE (reference sequence). This CDR3 has 15 amino acids. CDR3 nucleotide sequence: TGTGCCAGCAGTAGGGGACAGCAGTTCACAGATACGCAGTATTTT. It codes for CASSRGQQFTDTQYF.

J is TRBJ1-1 and V is TRBV5-4; 8 bases align to TRBD1. After removal of 0 bases from V and 7 bases from J, the junction contained 11 bases not matched to a gene. The CDR3 contains 16 residues. Germline assignment: CDR1 SGHNT and CDR2 YYREEE (reference sequence). Written as DNA, the CDR3 is TGTGCCAGCAGCTTGGGGACAGGGCGGGGAGCACTTGAAGCTTTCTTT. Encoded protein: CASSLGTGRGALEAFF.

V and J are TRBV11-3 and TRBJ1-1, with no clear D. The germline CDR1 and CDR2 sequences are SGHNT and YENEEA. The V end was cut by 5 bases, the J end by 3 bases, with 10 bases between. This CDR3 has 13 residues. DNA for the CDR3: TGTGCCAGCAGCCTCTTCACGGACACTGAAGCTTTCTTT. Translating it yields CASSLFTDTEAFF.